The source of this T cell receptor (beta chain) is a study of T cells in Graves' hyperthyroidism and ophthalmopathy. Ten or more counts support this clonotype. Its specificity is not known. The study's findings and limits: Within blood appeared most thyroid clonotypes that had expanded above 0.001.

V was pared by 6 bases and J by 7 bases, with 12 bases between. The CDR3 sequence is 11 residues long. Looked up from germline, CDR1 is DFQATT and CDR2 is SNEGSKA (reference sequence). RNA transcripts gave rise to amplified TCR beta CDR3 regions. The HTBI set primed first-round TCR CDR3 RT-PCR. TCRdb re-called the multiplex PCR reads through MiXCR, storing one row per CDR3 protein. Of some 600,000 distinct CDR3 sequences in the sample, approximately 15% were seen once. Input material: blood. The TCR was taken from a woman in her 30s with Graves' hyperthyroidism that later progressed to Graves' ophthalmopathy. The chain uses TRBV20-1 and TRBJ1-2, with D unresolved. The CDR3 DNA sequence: TGCAGTGCAGCGACACAAGGTGGCTACACCTTC. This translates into CSAATQGGYTF.